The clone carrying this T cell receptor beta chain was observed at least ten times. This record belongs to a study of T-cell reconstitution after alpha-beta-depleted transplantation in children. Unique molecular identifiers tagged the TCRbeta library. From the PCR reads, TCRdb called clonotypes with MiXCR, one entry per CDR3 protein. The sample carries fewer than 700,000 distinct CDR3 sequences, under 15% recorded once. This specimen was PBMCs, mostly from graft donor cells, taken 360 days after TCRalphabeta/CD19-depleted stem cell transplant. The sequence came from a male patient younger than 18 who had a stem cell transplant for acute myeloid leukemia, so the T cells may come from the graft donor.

CDR3 amino acids: CASSPTGVPLYEQYF. The CDR3, as DNA: TGTGCCAGCAGCCCAACAGGGGTCCCGCTCTACGAGCAGTACTTC. This rearrangement joins TRBV11-2 to TRBJ2-7; 7 nucleotides line up with TRBD1. The length of the CDR3 is 15 residues. J gave up 3 bases and V 5 bases, and 10 bases lay outside the gene matches. Germline CDR1 SGHAT, CDR2 FQNNGV. Filled out from reference TRBV11-2 and TRBJ2-7, the complete variable domain reads EAGVAQSPRYKIIEKRQSVAFWCNPISGHATLYWYQQILGQGPKLLIQFQNNGVVDDSQLPKDRFSAERLKGVDSTLKIQPAKLEDSAVYLCASSPTGVPLYEQYFGPGTRLTVT.